These T cell receptor beta chains were read from a single sample in a study of blood T cells in healthy people across ages. A single record per CDR3 protein comes from TCRdb applying MiXCR to the 5' RACE reads. The data hold over 1,300,000 distinct CDR3 sequences, with around 55% observed a single time. The sequenced sample was blood. The receptors were gathered from a man aged 18 to 29 in good health. The CDR3 runs from the conserved cysteine through the conserved F or W. A D gene is named only where the DNA matches it firmly. Clone size appears in some rows only: once, few, many, or a class for an expanded clone.

abundance	j_gene	v_gene	d_gene	CDR3nt	CDR3aa
once	TRBJ2-3	TRBV20-1	-	TGCAGTGCTAGCAGCCTCACAGAGACGCAGTATTTT	CSASSLTETQYF
-	TRBJ2-3	TRBV7-2	TRBD2	TGTGCCAGCAGCCGACGGCTAGCGGGGGATGTAGATACGCAGTATTTT	CASSRRLAGDVDTQYF
-	TRBJ1-1	TRBV10-3	-	TGTGCCATCAGGGGGATGGACACTGAAGCTTTCTTT	CAIRGMDTEAFF
-	TRBJ1-5	TRBV2	-	TGTGCCAGCATGCAGGATAGCAATCAGCCCCAGCATTTT	CASMQDSNQPQHF
many	TRBJ2-1	TRBV4-3	-	TGCGCCAGCAGCCGAGAAAATGAGCCCTACAATGAGCAGTTCTTC	CASSRENEPYNEQFF
-	TRBJ2-6	TRBV15	-	TGTGCCACCAGCGGAACAGGGATCGGGGCCAACGTCCTGACTTTC	CATSGTGIGANVLTF
-	TRBJ2-7	TRBV6-2/TRBV6-3	-	TGTGCCAGCAGCCCCGTATTTGGGGAGCAGTACTTC	CASSPVFGEQYF
-	TRBJ2-1	TRBV19	TRBD2	TGTGCCAGTAGTATAGGGCTGGGACTAGCGGTTGAGCAGTTCTTC	CASSIGLGLAVEQFF
-	TRBJ1-5	TRBV20-1	TRBD1	TGCAGTGCTAGAGCAGGGACAGGGCAACGACGGCAGCCCCAGCATTTT	CSARAGTGQRRQPQHF
-	TRBJ1-1	TRBV4-2	TRBD1	TGTGCCAGCAGCCAATCTCCGGGACAGGGGGCGTCGGGTGAAGCTTTCTTT	CASSQSPGQGASGEAFF